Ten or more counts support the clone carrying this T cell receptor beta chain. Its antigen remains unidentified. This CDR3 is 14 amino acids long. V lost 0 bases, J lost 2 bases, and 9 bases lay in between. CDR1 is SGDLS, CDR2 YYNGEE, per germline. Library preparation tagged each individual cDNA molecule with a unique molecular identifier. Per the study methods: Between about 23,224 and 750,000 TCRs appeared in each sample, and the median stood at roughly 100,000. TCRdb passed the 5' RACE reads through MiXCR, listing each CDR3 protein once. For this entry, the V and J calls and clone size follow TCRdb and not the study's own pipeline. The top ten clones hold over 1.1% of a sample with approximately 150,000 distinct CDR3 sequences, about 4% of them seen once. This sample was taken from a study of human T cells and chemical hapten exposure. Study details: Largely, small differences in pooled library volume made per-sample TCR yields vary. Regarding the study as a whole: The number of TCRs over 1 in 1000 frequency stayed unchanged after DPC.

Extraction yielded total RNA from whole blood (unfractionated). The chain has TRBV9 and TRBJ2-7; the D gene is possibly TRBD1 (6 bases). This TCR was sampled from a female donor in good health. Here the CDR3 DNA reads TGTGCCAGCAGCGTAGGCCAGGGGACCTACGAGCAGTACTTC. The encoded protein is CASSVGQGTYEQYF.